These T cell receptor beta chains were read from a single sample in a study of blood T cells in healthy people across ages. TCRdb re-called the 5' RACE reads through MiXCR, storing one row per CDR3 protein. The repertoire consists of about 620,000 distinct CDR3 sequences, with about 50% occurring once and the leading ten covering about 13%. The sequencing input was blood. The receptors here all came from a woman older than 75 in good health. Each CDR3 is given with its conserved first and last residue. The order of the fields is D gene, V gene, J gene, clone size, CDR3 DNA, CDR3 protein. The D gene is left open where the match is weak. Clone sizes are given selectively: once, few, many, or a class where the clone is expanded.

d_call: -; v_call: TRBV6-1; j_call: TRBJ2-7; clone_size: few; cdr3_nt: TGTGCCAGCAGTGAGGAGGCCGGGAAAGGGTCCTACGAGCAGTACTTC; cdr3_aa: CASSEEAGKGSYEQYF
d_call: -; v_call: TRBV6-5; j_call: TRBJ2-7; clone_size: -; cdr3_nt: TGTGCCAGCAGTGTACCCGGCGCTTTCTTGGACGAGCAGTACTTC; cdr3_aa: CASSVPGAFLDEQYF
d_call: TRBD1; v_call: TRBV12-3/TRBV12-4; j_call: TRBJ1-2; clone_size: few; cdr3_nt: TGTGCCAGCAGTTTACTTGGGGGACAGTCGTATGGCTACACCTTC; cdr3_aa: CASSLLGGQSYGYTF
d_call: -; v_call: TRBV29-1; j_call: TRBJ2-4; clone_size: once; cdr3_nt: TGCAGCGTTGTTGAACAGGCCAAAAACATTCAGTACTTC; cdr3_aa: CSVVEQAKNIQYF
d_call: -; v_call: TRBV25-1; j_call: TRBJ2-7; clone_size: few; cdr3_nt: TGTGCCAGCAGTGAGGCAGTTACCTACGAGCAGTACTTC; cdr3_aa: CASSEAVTYEQYF
d_call: -; v_call: TRBV14; j_call: TRBJ2-5; clone_size: once; cdr3_nt: TGTGCCAGCAGCCAAGATCTGGGGGGTCCACTCCAAGAGACCCAGTACTTC; cdr3_aa: CASSQDLGGPLQETQYF
d_call: TRBD1; v_call: TRBV9; j_call: TRBJ2-3; clone_size: many; cdr3_nt: TGTGCCAGCAGCGTCGGACAGGCGGCGGCAGATACGCAGTATTTT; cdr3_aa: CASSVGQAAADTQYF
d_call: -; v_call: TRBV15; j_call: TRBJ2-5; clone_size: few; cdr3_nt: TGTGCCACCAGCAGAGACGCGACAGGCTCGGTAGAGACCCAGTACTTC; cdr3_aa: CATSRDATGSVETQYF
d_call: TRBD2; v_call: TRBV5-1; j_call: TRBJ2-3; clone_size: once; cdr3_nt: TGCGCCAGCAGCCCCGGACCGACTAGCGGGGGCACAGATACGCAGTATTTT; cdr3_aa: CASSPGPTSGGTDTQYF
d_call: -; v_call: TRBV6-5; j_call: TRBJ2-1; clone_size: -; cdr3_nt: TGTGCCAGCTTCGCGAAGGTTGGGTCCTACAATGAGCAGTTCTTC; cdr3_aa: CASFAKVGSYNEQFF
d_call: TRBD2; v_call: TRBV28; j_call: TRBJ2-7; clone_size: many; cdr3_nt: TGTGCCAGCGACTCCCAAGGACTAGCGGGAGCTTCCGAGCAGTACTTC; cdr3_aa: CASDSQGLAGASEQYF
d_call: -; v_call: TRBV20-1; j_call: TRBJ1-4; clone_size: -; cdr3_nt: TGCAGTGCTAGCCGATCGACAGTACGTAATGAAAAACTGTTTTTT; cdr3_aa: CSASRSTVRNEKLFF
d_call: TRBD1; v_call: TRBV10-3; j_call: TRBJ2-5; clone_size: many; cdr3_nt: TGTGCCATCAGTGAGTCTCGACAGGGGGCTCAAGAGACCCAGTACTTC; cdr3_aa: CAISESRQGAQETQYF
d_call: -; v_call: TRBV15; j_call: TRBJ2-1; clone_size: many; cdr3_nt: TGTGCCACCAGCAGGACAGGTGAGCAGTTCTTC; cdr3_aa: CATSRTGEQFF
d_call: -; v_call: TRBV30; j_call: TRBJ1-2; clone_size: many; cdr3_nt: TGTGCCTGGAGGTCTGACGGACTACCTAACTATGGCTACACCTTC; cdr3_aa: CAWRSDGLPNYGYTF
d_call: TRBD2; v_call: TRBV10-3; j_call: TRBJ2-3; clone_size: -; cdr3_nt: TGTGCCATCAGTGTCGGCGGGAGAGCAGATACGCAGTATTTT; cdr3_aa: CAISVGGRADTQYF
d_call: -; v_call: TRBV7-3; j_call: TRBJ2-7; clone_size: once; cdr3_nt: TGTGCCAGCAGCTTAACTTGGAGGGGACTCCCAACTCGGGAGCAGTACTTC; cdr3_aa: CASSLTWRGLPTREQYF
d_call: TRBD2; v_call: TRBV20-1; j_call: TRBJ2-3; clone_size: many; cdr3_nt: TGCAGTGCTATCCCCGGACTAGCGGGTCTCACAGATACGCAGTATTTT; cdr3_aa: CSAIPGLAGLTDTQYF
d_call: -; v_call: TRBV7-2; j_call: TRBJ2-3; clone_size: -; cdr3_nt: TGTGCCAGCAGCCTCGTGGGTAGGACCCCCTTTTCCAACACAGATACGCAGTATTTT; cdr3_aa: CASSLVGRTPFSNTDTQYF
d_call: TRBD1; v_call: TRBV15; j_call: TRBJ1-1; clone_size: -; cdr3_nt: TGTGCCACCAGCTCCCCGGGACAGGACGGCACTGAAGCTTTCTTT; cdr3_aa: CATSSPGQDGTEAFF
d_call: -; v_call: TRBV7-2; j_call: TRBJ2-1; clone_size: -; cdr3_nt: TGTGCCAGCAGCCTAGCGACGACGGGTGAGCAGTTCTTC; cdr3_aa: CASSLATTGEQFF
d_call: TRBD1; v_call: TRBV4-2; j_call: TRBJ1-1; clone_size: -; cdr3_nt: TGTGCCAGCAGCCAAAGGACAGGGGGTTTCCCTGAAGCTTTCTTT; cdr3_aa: CASSQRTGGFPEAFF
d_call: -; v_call: TRBV12-3/TRBV12-4; j_call: TRBJ2-7; clone_size: few; cdr3_nt: TGTGCCAGCAGTCCCGAGGTGGGGGGCTACGAGCAGTACTTC; cdr3_aa: CASSPEVGGYEQYF
d_call: -; v_call: TRBV24-1; j_call: TRBJ2-3; clone_size: -; cdr3_nt: TGTGCCACAAACTGCCCAGACACAGATACGCAGTATTTT; cdr3_aa: CATNCPDTDTQYF
d_call: -; v_call: TRBV9; j_call: TRBJ1-2; clone_size: -; cdr3_nt: TGTGCCAGCAGCGTAGGGAGTCAGGACTATGGCTACACCTTC; cdr3_aa: CASSVGSQDYGYTF
d_call: TRBD2; v_call: TRBV7-2; j_call: TRBJ2-1; clone_size: few; cdr3_nt: TGTGCCAGCAGCTTAGGGTTGACGGCTAGCGGCTACAATGAGCAGTTCTTC; cdr3_aa: CASSLGLTASGYNEQFF
d_call: -; v_call: TRBV2; j_call: TRBJ2-3; clone_size: many; cdr3_nt: TGTGCCACCAGAGACGACACAGATACGCAGTATTTT; cdr3_aa: CATRDDTDTQYF
d_call: -; v_call: TRBV5-1; j_call: TRBJ2-6; clone_size: -; cdr3_nt: TGCGCCAGCAGCTTGGCGGGCAGCACTGGGGCCAACGTCCTGACTTTC; cdr3_aa: CASSLAGSTGANVLTF
d_call: TRBD1; v_call: TRBV12-3/TRBV12-4; j_call: TRBJ2-7; clone_size: many; cdr3_nt: TGTGCCAGCAGTCCGCCCCGGACAGGGCTCGGACCGAGCTCCTACGAGCAGTACTTC; cdr3_aa: CASSPPRTGLGPSSYEQYF
d_call: -; v_call: TRBV20-1; j_call: TRBJ2-1; clone_size: few; cdr3_nt: TGCAGTCCCACTTGGTACAATGAGCAGTTCTTC; cdr3_aa: CSPTWYNEQFF
d_call: TRBD1; v_call: TRBV6-5; j_call: TRBJ1-1; clone_size: once; cdr3_nt: TGTGCCAGCAGTCGAACCGGGACAGCAACGTACACTGAAGCTTTCTTT; cdr3_aa: CASSRTGTATYTEAFF
d_call: -; v_call: TRBV5-1; j_call: TRBJ1-1; clone_size: few; cdr3_nt: TGCGCCAGCAGCTTGGGTTCAGGGAACACTGAAGCTTTCTTT; cdr3_aa: CASSLGSGNTEAFF
d_call: -; v_call: TRBV7-3; j_call: TRBJ2-3; clone_size: many; cdr3_nt: TGTGCCAGCAGCTTAAGAACAGGCTTTGCGACTAGCACAGATACGCAGTATTTT; cdr3_aa: CASSLRTGFATSTDTQYF
d_call: -; v_call: TRBV29-1; j_call: TRBJ2-4; clone_size: many; cdr3_nt: TGCAGTTCGGGAGTTGGAAACATTCAGTACTTC; cdr3_aa: CSSGVGNIQYF
d_call: TRBD2; v_call: TRBV6-6; j_call: TRBJ2-1; clone_size: many; cdr3_nt: TGTGCCGTACGAGGCGGGAGTCTGTTCAATGAGCAGTTCTTC; cdr3_aa: CAVRGGSLFNEQFF
d_call: -; v_call: TRBV7-9; j_call: TRBJ2-7; clone_size: -; cdr3_nt: TGTGCCGGCAGCCCTCACAGGGCTAGCCCGCGCTACGAGCAGTACTTC; cdr3_aa: CAGSPHRASPRYEQYF
d_call: -; v_call: TRBV4-2; j_call: TRBJ1-1; clone_size: -; cdr3_nt: TGTGCCAGCAGCCAAGATGCACTGAACACTGAAGCTTTCTTT; cdr3_aa: CASSQDALNTEAFF
d_call: -; v_call: TRBV20-1; j_call: TRBJ1-1; clone_size: -; cdr3_nt: TGCAGTGCAGGGGCGAACCTTGAAGCTTTCTTT; cdr3_aa: CSAGANLEAFF
d_call: -; v_call: TRBV6-5; j_call: TRBJ2-5; clone_size: -; cdr3_nt: TGTGCCAGCAGTTACTCCCCGGTGGCCCAGGAGACCCAGTACTTC; cdr3_aa: CASSYSPVAQETQYF
d_call: -; v_call: TRBV10-3; j_call: TRBJ2-6; clone_size: few; cdr3_nt: TGTGCCATCTCACCGGGGAGCTCTGGGGCCAACGTCCTGACTTTC; cdr3_aa: CAISPGSSGANVLTF
d_call: TRBD1; v_call: TRBV10-3; j_call: TRBJ2-7; clone_size: -; cdr3_nt: TGTGCCATCAGTAGGACAGGGCGGACCTACGAGCAGTACTTC; cdr3_aa: CAISRTGRTYEQYF
d_call: -; v_call: TRBV5-4; j_call: TRBJ2-2; clone_size: -; cdr3_nt: TGTGCCAGCAGCCGTGCAGATCTCGGGGAGCTGTTTTTT; cdr3_aa: CASSRADLGELFF
d_call: -; v_call: TRBV10-3; j_call: TRBJ2-5; clone_size: -; cdr3_nt: TGTGCCATCAGCAGGGGGGAGCAAGAGACCCAGTACTTC; cdr3_aa: CAISRGEQETQYF
d_call: -; v_call: TRBV18; j_call: TRBJ2-7; clone_size: -; cdr3_nt: TGTACCAGCTCACCAACGGGGTGGAACGAGCAGTACTTC; cdr3_aa: CTSSPTGWNEQYF
d_call: TRBD1; v_call: TRBV6-5; j_call: TRBJ2-3; clone_size: -; cdr3_nt: TGTGCCAGCAGTTACTCTGGACAGGGAGGTGCTACGCAGTATTTT; cdr3_aa: CASSYSGQGGATQYF
d_call: -; v_call: TRBV29-1; j_call: TRBJ2-1; clone_size: -; cdr3_nt: TGCAGCGTTGGTGAGGGGAGACACAATGAGCAGTTCTTC; cdr3_aa: CSVGEGRHNEQFF
d_call: -; v_call: TRBV20-1; j_call: TRBJ1-5; clone_size: many; cdr3_nt: TGCAGTGCTAGAGGGTCCAGCAATCAGCCCCAGCATTTT; cdr3_aa: CSARGSSNQPQHF
d_call: TRBD1; v_call: TRBV20-1; j_call: TRBJ1-5; clone_size: -; cdr3_nt: TGCAGTGCCCTACAGGGGGCGGGCAATCAGCCCCAGCATTTT; cdr3_aa: CSALQGAGNQPQHF
d_call: TRBD2; v_call: TRBV10-1; j_call: TRBJ2-1; clone_size: -; cdr3_nt: TGCGCCAGCTCCCCTGGGGGGGAGAAGCAGTTCTTC; cdr3_aa: CASSPGGEKQFF
d_call: -; v_call: TRBV6-5; j_call: TRBJ1-1; clone_size: -; cdr3_nt: TGTGCCAGCAGTCGGCCGGGACATACGAACACTGAAGCTTTCTTT; cdr3_aa: CASSRPGHTNTEAFF
d_call: -; v_call: TRBV4-1; j_call: TRBJ2-5; clone_size: -; cdr3_nt: TGCGCCAGCAGCCAAGTTTTGGTCTCAAAATCGAAGACCCAGTACTTC; cdr3_aa: CASSQVLVSKSKTQYF
d_call: TRBD2; v_call: TRBV20-1; j_call: TRBJ2-2; clone_size: few; cdr3_nt: TGCAGTGCTAGAGAGACGGGACTAGCCAAAGTATCGAACACCGGGGAGCTGTTTTTT; cdr3_aa: CSARETGLAKVSNTGELFF
d_call: -; v_call: TRBV7-2; j_call: TRBJ2-3; clone_size: many; cdr3_nt: TGTGCCAGCAGCATAGACAGGAGCACAGATACGCAGTATTTT; cdr3_aa: CASSIDRSTDTQYF
d_call: -; v_call: TRBV12-3/TRBV12-4; j_call: TRBJ2-7; clone_size: many; cdr3_nt: TGTGCCAGCAGTCCCGGACACGGGCTGTACTTC; cdr3_aa: CASSPGHGLYF
d_call: -; v_call: TRBV18; j_call: TRBJ2-5; clone_size: -; cdr3_nt: TGTGCCAGCTCACCCACCTCGGAGACCCAGTACTTC; cdr3_aa: CASSPTSETQYF
d_call: TRBD1; v_call: TRBV29-1; j_call: TRBJ1-2; clone_size: many; cdr3_nt: TGCAGCGTTGAATCCACGGGGGACAGGGGGCACCCTAACTATGGCTGCACCTTC; cdr3_aa: CSVESTGDRGHPNYGCTF